This entry lists 28 T cell receptor beta chains sequenced from one sample in a study of immune heterogeneity within non-small cell lung tumors listed by TCRdb under 2018. For the TCR template, genomic DNA was extracted from bulk tumor tissue, and 500 to 600 ng of gDNA was amplified for each sample. During surgery, multiple biopsies were taken from each primary tumor, with sampling sites spaced as far apart as possible within the tumor mass. Patients in the study cohort, which was described as untreated, were newly diagnosed NSCLC cases going through curative surgery. Sequenced using a HiSeq X Ten. A multiplex PCR system amplified the TCR beta CDR3 region, with a first 10-cycle round using 32 V-gene forward and 13 J-gene reverse primers. TCRdb reran the public reads through fastp at Q25 and MiXCR, keeping productive beta chains. Records with the same CDR3 protein are collapsed into one entry carrying the most frequent genes and DNA. This sample lists more than 2,500 distinct CDR3 sequences; 45% to 55% were detected once. Approximately 9.9% of the sample goes to the ten largest clones.

The sequencing input was lung tumor tissue. Receptors originate from a man aged 70 or older with non-small cell lung cancer.

This clonotype was picked up a small number of times. The chain employs TRBV7-8 and TRBJ2-3; 7 bases are a match to TRBD2. Trimming cost V 5 bases and J 2 bases; bases outside gene matches: 10. From germline, CDR1 is SGHVS and CDR2 FQNEAQ. The CDR3 runs to 16 residues. CDR3 bases: TGTGCCAGCAGCCCATACCGGGGGGAATTCACAGATACGCAGTATTTT. It yields the protein CASSPYRGEFTDTQYF.

V usage is TRBV11-2 and J usage is TRBJ2-7; 12 nucleotides match TRBD2. This CDR3 comprises 17 residues. Unmatched junction bases numbered 9, after V lost 4 bases and J lost 2 bases. Germline CDR1 SGHAT, CDR2 FQNNGV. The CDR3 DNA reads TGTGCCAGCAGCTCGCGCCCACTAGCGGGAGGAACCTACGAGCAGTACTTC. Encoded protein: CASSSRPLAGGTYEQYF.

This rearrangement joins TRBV7-2 to TRBJ2-5; D is ambiguous. Deletions cut 3 bases from V and 2 bases from J, with 13 bases between. Germline V gives CDR1 SGHTA, CDR2 FQGNSA. The CDR3 covers 15 residues. The CDR3 DNA reads as TGTGCCAGCAGCTTCTTCTCGCTGACTCAAGAGACCCAGTACTTC. Its protein is CASSFFSLTQETQYF.

The rearrangement links TRBV6-2 or TRBV6-3 to TRBJ2-2; no clear D gene. V was clipped by 0 bases and J by 6 bases, with 8 bases between them. CDR1 and CDR2 from the germline V gene are MNHEY and SVGEGT. There are 14 residues in the CDR3. CDR3 residues: CASSYSWGSGELFF. The CDR3 DNA is TGTGCCAGCAGTTACTCTTGGGGTTCCGGGGAGCTGTTTTTT.

The chain links TRBV20-1 to TRBJ1-1; D gene uncertain. The CDR3 is made up of 13 amino acids. Trimming shortened V by 0 bases and J by 3 bases, and 8 bases separated the two germline ends. Germline V gene sequence: CDR1 DFQATT, CDR2 SNEGSKA (reference sequence). The CDR3 loop is CSARDLPDTEAFF. The CDR3, as DNA: TGCAGTGCTAGAGATCTTCCGGACACTGAAGCTTTCTTT.

The chain links TRBV9 to TRBJ2-3; D is uncertain. CDR3 length equals 12 residues. In germline, CDR1 is SGDLS, CDR2 YYNGEE. Trimming left V 0 bases short and J 8 bases short, with 7 bases between. CDR3 sequence: CASSVEVGTQYF. The CDR3 region has the DNA TGTGCCAGCAGCGTAGAGGTCGGTACGCAGTATTTT.

This chain connects TRBV20-1 to TRBJ1-1, with 9 bases lining up with TRBD1. The CDR3 has 14 residues. J lost 3 bases, V lost 2 bases, and 4 bases had no gene match. Looked up from germline, CDR1 is DFQATT and CDR2 is SNEGSKA (reference sequence). Here the CDR3 reads CSARLQGADTEAFF. The CDR3 bases are TGCAGTGCTAGATTACAGGGGGCGGACACTGAAGCTTTCTTT.

This clonotype appeared a few times. The V and J genes are TRBV7-8 and TRBJ1-4; TRBD1 might be the D (6 bases). V was cut by 7 bases and J by 7 bases, with 19 bases left in between. Germline CDR1 reads SGHVS; CDR2 reads FQNEAQ. The CDR3 is made up of 15 amino acids. The CDR3 nucleotides are TGTGCCAGCACACAAGGGCAGGGGAGGGTTGAAAAACTGTTTTTT. Its protein is CASTQGQGRVEKLFF.

The genes are TRBV5-6 and TRBJ2-7; 7 bases map to TRBD2. Germline lookup yields CDR1 SGHDT and CDR2 YYEEEE. V lost 1 base to trimming and J lost 2 bases; unmatched junction nucleotides: 3. The CDR3 spans 14 residues. The CDR3 DNA sequence: TGTGCCAGCAGCTTGCAGGGAGGGGCCTACGAGCAGTACTTC. Its translation is CASSLQGGAYEQYF. Looking up the rest from reference TRBV5-6 and TRBJ2-7 gives the full variable domain: DAGVTQSPTHLIKTRGQQVTLRCSPKSGHDTVSWYQQALGQGPQFIFQYYEEEERQRGNFPDRFSGHQFPNYSSELNVNALLLGDSALYLCASSLQGGAYEQYFGPGTRLTVT.

This chain connects TRBV6-1 to TRBJ1-1; 8 positions agree with TRBD1. V shed 7 bases, J shed 6 bases, and the junction held 10 bases outside the gene matches. The CDR3 is 14 residues long. Germline CDR1 is MNHNS and CDR2 is SASEGT. CDR3 in amino acids: CASIRAGGNSEAFF. The CDR3 coding sequence is TGTGCCAGCATCCGAGCAGGGGGCAACTCTGAAGCTTTCTTT.

Concerning this clonotype: The junction and the germline gene differ at one end; a read error may be behind it. V and J are TRBV30 and TRBJ1-2; maybe TRBD1 (5 bases). The CDR3 is 12 residues long. Germline V gene data show CDR1 as GTSNPN and CDR2 as SVGIG (reference sequence). The CDR3: CAWSGGDYDYTF. CDR3 DNA sequence: TGTGCCTGGAGTGGAGGGGATTATGACTACACCTTC.

This clonotype came up a few times. This chain uses TRBV4-2 with TRBJ2-7, with 8 positions matching TRBD2. This CDR3 comprises 15 residues. Germline V gene lookup returns CDR1 LGHNA and CDR2 YNFKEQ. The J segment lost 2 bases and the V segment lost 2 bases, leaving 5 bases of the junction unmatched. CDR3 nucleotide sequence: TGTGCCAGCAGCCAACGGACTAGCAGCACCTACGAGCAGTACTTC. It codes for CASSQRTSSTYEQYF.

This clonotype was detected only a few times. The rearrangement joins TRBV6-1 to TRBJ2-7; the D gene is possibly TRBD2 (6 bases). The CDR3 is 15 amino acids. Per the germline V gene, CDR1 is MNHNS and CDR2 is SASEGT. V lost 2 bases to trimming and J lost 0 bases, with 11 bases between them. This CDR3 reads CASSERAGSSYEQYF. CDR3 coding DNA: TGTGCCAGCAGTGAAAGGGCGGGAAGCTCCTACGAGCAGTACTTC.

The table lists this clonotype with a count of one. The gene calls are TRBV28 and TRBJ1-3; D gene uncertain. Per germline, CDR1 MDHEN and CDR2 SYDVKM. V was trimmed by 2 bases and J by 0 bases, leaving 8 bases between them. The CDR3 spans 15 residues. CDR3 nucleotides: TGTGCCAGCAGTTTAGTACAGAGCTCTGGAAACACCATATATTTT. Protein: CASSLVQSSGNTIYF.

The V and J genes are TRBV6-4 and TRBJ2-2; TRBD1 agrees at 10 bases. The CDR3 is made up of 14 amino acids. The V gene's germline CDR1 is MRHNA and CDR2 SNTAGT. Trimming removed 8 bases from V and 6 bases from J; junction bases left unmatched: 6. The CDR3 protein is CASQVGQGPGELFF. CDR3 sequence (DNA): TGTGCCAGCCAGGTGGGACAGGGGCCCGGGGAGCTGTTTTTT.

In this sample, this clonotype turned up a few times. The V and J genes are TRBV28 and TRBJ1-2; D is unresolved. Germline V gene lookup returns CDR1 MDHEN and CDR2 SYDVKM. The V end was cut by 5 bases, the J end by 4 bases, with 14 bases between. This CDR3 is built from 14 residues. CDR3 in DNA: TGTGCCAGCAGTCCTCCCCGAGGGCTCTATGGCTACACCTTC. Residues: CASSPPRGLYGYTF.

This chain connects TRBV18 to TRBJ2-2; 7 nucleotides align to TRBD2. This CDR3 comprises 13 residues. The ends lost 6 bases at V and 6 bases at J; junction bases unmatched: 4. Looked up from germline, CDR1 is KGHSH and CDR2 is LQKENI. CDR3: CASSASGSGELFF. In DNA form, the CDR3 reads TGTGCCAGCTCGGCTAGCGGCTCCGGGGAGCTGTTTTTT.

The J gene is TRBJ2-7, the V gene TRBV7-9, with 8 bases matching TRBD2. The CDR3 length is 12 residues. J gave up 5 bases and V 6 bases, and 3 bases lay outside the gene matches. The germline CDR1 and CDR2 sequences are SEHNR and FQNEAQ (reference sequence). The CDR3 loop reads CASRGLGDEQYF. The DNA for the CDR3 is TGTGCCAGCAGGGGACTAGGGGACGAGCAGTACTTC.

This clonotype was seen only a few times. The chain is built from TRBV20-1 and TRBJ2-7, with D possibly matching TRBD2 (6 bases). Germline-derived CDR1 and CDR2 are DFQATT and SNEGSKA (reference sequence). V was pared by 3 bases and J by 3 bases, with 15 bases between. CDR3 length equals 14 residues. CDR3 amino acids: CSASKGREGYEQYF. The CDR3 DNA reads as TGCAGTGCTAGTAAGGGGCGGGAAGGCTACGAGCAGTACTTC.

V is TRBV19 and J is TRBJ1-2; D uncertain. CDR1 is LNHDA, CDR2 SQIVND, per germline (reference sequence). The V end was cut by 8 bases, the J end by 6 bases, with 10 bases between. The CDR3 runs to 11 residues. The CDR3 loop is CASGLFDGYTF. The CDR3 bases are TGTGCCAGTGGCTTGTTTGATGGCTACACCTTC. The whole variable domain, filled in from reference TRBV19 and TRBJ1-2, reads DGGITQSPKYLFRKEGQNVTLSCEQNLNHDAMYWYRQDPGQGLRLIYYSQIVNDFQKGDIAEGYSVSREKKESFPLTVTSAQKNPTAFYLCASGLFDGYTFGSGTRLTVV.

The chain's CDR3 is CASSQVGTSQETQYF. Written as DNA, the CDR3 is TGTGCCAGCAGCCAAGTAGGGACATCCCAAGAGACCCAGTACTTC. The genes are TRBV3-1 and TRBJ2-5, with a possible D match to TRBD1 (6 bases). Germline V gene data show CDR1 as LGHDT and CDR2 as YNNKEL (reference sequence). V lost 1 base, J lost 1 base, and 10 bases lay in between. The CDR3 is 15 residues long.

In this sample, this clonotype turned up a few times. The V call is TRBV5-1, the J call TRBJ2-1; TRBD2 is a possible D gene (6 bases). The germline V gene has CDR1 SGHRS and CDR2 YFSETQ. The CDR3 covers 12 residues. V was pared by 4 bases and J by 6 bases, with 8 bases between. The CDR3 DNA follows: TGCGCCAGCAGCACGACTAGCAATGAGCAGTTCTTC. As protein: CASSTTSNEQFF.

The rearrangement joins TRBV27 to TRBJ2-2, with 7 positions matching TRBD2. J gave up 5 bases and V 4 bases, and 13 bases lay outside the gene matches. This CDR3 is built from 17 residues. CDR1 and CDR2 (germline): MNHEY, SMNVEV (reference sequence). CDR3 residues: CASSSQEREGRTGELFF. CDR3 coding DNA: TGTGCCAGCAGTTCCCAAGAGCGGGAAGGGAGAACCGGGGAGCTGTTTTTT.

This clonotype was seen only once. The genes are TRBV6-1 and TRBJ2-4; tentatively, D is TRBD1 or TRBD2 (5 bases each). Per germline, CDR1 MNHNS and CDR2 SASEGT. The CDR3 consists of 16 residues. The V end lost 6 bases, the J end lost 1 base, and 16 bases lay between the germline ends. The CDR3 DNA is TGTGCCAGCAGGGCCGTTGGGGGTGGCGCCAAAAACATTCAGTACTTC. Its protein is CASRAVGGGAKNIQYF.

This rearrangement joins TRBV29-1 to TRBJ2-5; 7 bases agree with TRBD2. The CDR3 spans 16 residues. V lost 7 bases to trimming and J lost 5 bases; unmatched junction nucleotides: 19. The germline V gene has CDR1 SQVTM and CDR2 ANQGSEA. CDR3 DNA sequence: TGCAGCGCCGAGCGACGGGGGGAGGGCCGCTGGGAGACCCAGTACTTC. This sequence encodes CSAERRGEGRWETQYF. Variable domain in full (rest from reference TRBV29-1 and TRBJ2-5): SAVISQKPSRDICQRGTSLTIQCQVDSQVTMMFWYRQQPGQSLTLIATANQGSEATYESGFVIDKFPISRPNLTFSTLTVSNMSPEDSSIYLCSAERRGEGRWETQYFGPGTRLLVL.

The chain is built from TRBV20-1 and TRBJ2-4; unclear D gene. The CDR3 loop spans 16 amino acids. The germline V gene encodes CDR1 DFQATT and CDR2 SNEGSKA (reference sequence). The V gene lost 0 bases and the J gene lost 0 bases, with 12 bases spanning the gap. CDR3 in DNA: TGCAGTGCTAGAGAGTCCCCAAGGCTAGCCAAAAACATTCAGTACTTC. Translation: CSARESPRLAKNIQYF.

The chain employs TRBV28 and TRBJ1-2; TRBD1 agrees at 7 bases. J lost 6 bases, V lost 4 bases, and 5 bases had no gene match. The germline V gene encodes CDR1 MDHEN and CDR2 SYDVKM. This CDR3 region has 13 residues. The CDR3 protein is CASSYRGRDGYTF. The DNA for the CDR3 is TGTGCCAGCAGTTACAGGGGCCGAGATGGCTACACCTTC.

This clonotype was seen once. This chain links TRBV15 with TRBJ1-3; 10 nucleotides line up with TRBD1. The CDR3 has 16 residues. After removal of 0 bases from V and 2 bases from J, the junction contained 1 base not matched to a gene. Germline lookup yields CDR1 LNHNV and CDR2 YYDKDF (reference sequence). CDR3 coding DNA: TGTGCCACCAGCAGAGAAGGACAGGGGGCTGGAAACACCATATATTTT. It translates to CATSREGQGAGNTIYF.